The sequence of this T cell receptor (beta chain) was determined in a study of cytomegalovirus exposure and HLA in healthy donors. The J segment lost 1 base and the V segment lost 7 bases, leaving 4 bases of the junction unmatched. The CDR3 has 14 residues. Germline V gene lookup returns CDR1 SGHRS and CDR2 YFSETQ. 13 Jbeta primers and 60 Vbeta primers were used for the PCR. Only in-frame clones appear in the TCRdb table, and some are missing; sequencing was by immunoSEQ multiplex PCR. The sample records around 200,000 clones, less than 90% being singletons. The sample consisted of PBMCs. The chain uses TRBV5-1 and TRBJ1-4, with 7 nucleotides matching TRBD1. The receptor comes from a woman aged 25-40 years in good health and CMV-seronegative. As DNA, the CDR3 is TGCGCCAGCCCTACAGGGGTAACTAATGAAAAACTGTTTTTT. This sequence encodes CASPTGVTNEKLFF.